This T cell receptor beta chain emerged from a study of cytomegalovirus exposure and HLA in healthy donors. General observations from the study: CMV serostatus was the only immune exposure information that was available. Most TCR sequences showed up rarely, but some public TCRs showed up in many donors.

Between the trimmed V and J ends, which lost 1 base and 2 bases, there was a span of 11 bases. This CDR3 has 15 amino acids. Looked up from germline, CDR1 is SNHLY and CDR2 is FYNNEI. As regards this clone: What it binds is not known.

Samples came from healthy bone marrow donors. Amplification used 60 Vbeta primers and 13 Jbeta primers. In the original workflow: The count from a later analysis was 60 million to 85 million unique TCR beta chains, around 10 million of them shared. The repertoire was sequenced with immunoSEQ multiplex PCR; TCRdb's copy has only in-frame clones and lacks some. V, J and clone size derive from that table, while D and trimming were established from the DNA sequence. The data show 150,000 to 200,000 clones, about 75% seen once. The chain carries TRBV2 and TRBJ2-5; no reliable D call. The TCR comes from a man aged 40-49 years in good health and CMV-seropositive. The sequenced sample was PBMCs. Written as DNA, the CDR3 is TGTGCCAGCAGTGAAGGGTGGGCACCTCAAGAGACCCAGTACTTC. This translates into CASSEGWAPQETQYF.